A selection of T cell receptor beta chains follows, all from one sample in a study of Ad26.COV2.S vaccination and SARS-CoV-2 variants. Data came from immunoSEQ multiplex PCR; TCRdb stores just in-frame clones and leaves some out. The sample includes about 480,000 clones, around 90% seen only once; the top ten take roughly 13%. The sequenced sample was peripheral blood, obtained in a trial of Ad26.COV2.S vaccine versus placebo. The receptors shown here come from a person aged 18 to 65 who received the Ad26.COV2.S COVID-19 vaccine or a placebo. Both conserved end residues are part of each CDR3. The D gene is left open where the match is weak. Expanded clones are given a class, and other clones once, few, many or no size at all.

>TRBJ2-5|TRBV5-1|few|-
CASSSNTGFQETQYF
TGCGCCAGCAGCTCGAACACAGGGTTCCAAGAGACCCAGTACTTC
>TRBJ1-1|TRBV7-3|-|-
CASSLIAGANTEAFF
TGTGCCAGCAGCTTAATAGCCGGGGCGAACACTGAAGCTTTCTTT
>TRBJ1-4|TRBV7-9|few|-
CASSPTPGVPNEKLFF
TGTGCCAGCAGCCCAACCCCAGGGGTGCCTAATGAAAAACTGTTTTTT
>TRBJ2-3|TRBV7-9|-|TRBD2
CASSHGTSGRAVDTQYF
TGTGCCAGCAGCCACGGGACTAGCGGGAGGGCCGTCGATACGCAGTATTTT
>TRBJ1-1|TRBV28|-|TRBD1
CASTSWAGGTEAFF
TGTGCCAGCACCTCATGGGCAGGGGGCACTGAAGCTTTCTTT
>TRBJ2-1|TRBV5-1|-|TRBD1
CASSQKGDRGSRLNEQFF
TGCGCCAGCAGCCAAAAAGGGGACAGGGGGTCGAGGCTGAATGAGCAGTTCTTC
>TRBJ2-1|TRBV28|-|-
CASSFAIGSYNEQFF
TGTGCCAGCAGTTTCGCCATCGGGAGCTACAATGAGCAGTTCTTC
>TRBJ1-5|TRBV11-3|-|TRBD1
CASVSCRGNSNQPQHF
TGTGCCAGCGTTAGTTGCAGGGGGAATAGCAATCAGCCCCAGCATTTT
>TRBJ2-5|TRBV4-1|once|TRBD2
CASSQEGQVSGATQYF
TGCGCCAGCAGCCAAGAGGGGCAGGTTAGCGGGGCGACCCAGTACTTC
>TRBJ1-2|TRBV28|-|-
CASSALNGYTF
TGTGCCAGCAGTGCCCTGAATGGCTACACCTTC